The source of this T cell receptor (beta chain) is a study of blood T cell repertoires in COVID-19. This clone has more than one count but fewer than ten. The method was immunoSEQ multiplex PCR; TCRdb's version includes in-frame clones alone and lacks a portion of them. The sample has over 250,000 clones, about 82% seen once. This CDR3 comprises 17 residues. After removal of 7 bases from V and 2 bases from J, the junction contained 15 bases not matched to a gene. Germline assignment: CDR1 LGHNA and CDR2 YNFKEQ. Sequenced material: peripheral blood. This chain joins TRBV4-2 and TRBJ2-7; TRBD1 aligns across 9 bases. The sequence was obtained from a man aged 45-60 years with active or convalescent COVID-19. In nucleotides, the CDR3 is TGTGCCAGCACCTCCCCCCCGGGGACAGGGTCCACCTACGAGCAGTACTTC. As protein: CASTSPPGTGSTYEQYF.